Listed below are T cell receptor beta chains from one sample, sequenced in a study of cytomegalovirus exposure and HLA in healthy donors. Some clones are missing from TCRdb's copy, which holds only in-frame ones; the method was immunoSEQ multiplex PCR. The sample comprises about 150,000 clones, 76% of which are singletons, and about 3.1% rests with the top ten. Input material: PBMCs. These receptor sequences come from a male donor in good health and CMV-seronegative. The CDR3 runs from the conserved cysteine through the conserved F or W. Fields, in order: clone size, J gene, V gene, D gene, CDR3 DNA, CDR3 protein. A D gene is named only where the DNA matches it firmly. Rows may omit the clone size; those that give it use once, few, many or a size class.

size: -; J: TRBJ2-3; V: TRBV9; D: -; DNA: TGTGCCAGCAGCGTAACAACGGGAGCAACAGATACGCAGTATTTT; CDR3: CASSVTTGATDTQYF
size: -; J: TRBJ1-2; V: TRBV2; D: -; DNA: TGTGCCAGCAGTGAACGGGGATACCCGAGCTATGGCTACACCTTC; CDR3: CASSERGYPSYGYTF
size: -; J: TRBJ1-4; V: TRBV7-2; D: TRBD1; DNA: TGTGCCAGCAGCGTGACAGGGGGCTGGGAAAAACTGTTTTTT; CDR3: CASSVTGGWEKLFF
size: -; J: TRBJ1-2; V: TRBV9; D: -; DNA: TGTGCCAGCAGCGTAGATGCGGGTTTGAGAGGCTACACCTTC; CDR3: CASSVDAGLRGYTF
size: few; J: TRBJ2-1; V: TRBV7-3; D: TRBD1; DNA: TGTGCCAGCAGCCCGCGACAGGGTACCAATGAGCAGTTCTTC; CDR3: CASSPRQGTNEQFF
size: -; J: TRBJ2-5; V: TRBV4-2; D: TRBD2; DNA: TGTGCCAGCAGCCAAGATCCTAGCGGGGGGGCCGAGACCCAGTACTTC; CDR3: CASSQDPSGGAETQYF
size: -; J: TRBJ2-7; V: TRBV10-1; D: -; DNA: TGCGCCAGCAGTGATGGGACATCCTTATGGACCTACGAGCAGTACTTC; CDR3: CASSDGTSLWTYEQYF
size: -; J: TRBJ1-5; V: TRBV4-1; D: TRBD1; DNA: TGCGCCAGCAGCCAAGGACAGGGGGCTTTTCAGCCCCAGCATTTT; CDR3: CASSQGQGAFQPQHF
size: -; J: TRBJ2-7; V: TRBV7-9; D: TRBD1; DNA: TGTGCCAGCAGCTTAGGGTGGGGACAGGGCTACGAGCAGTACTTC; CDR3: CASSLGWGQGYEQYF
size: -; J: TRBJ1-6; V: TRBV2; D: -; DNA: TGTGCCAGCAGTGAATCACGGGATGATCCCTCCTATAATTCACCCCTCCACTTT; CDR3: CASSESRDDPSYNSPLHF
size: -; J: TRBJ2-2; V: TRBV2; D: -; DNA: TGTGCCAGCCGCGGGTCTACGAACACCGGGGAGCTGTTTTTT; CDR3: CASRGSTNTGELFF
size: -; J: TRBJ2-7; V: TRBV4-3; D: TRBD1; DNA: TGCGCCAGCAGCCCGACGCCGGGACAGGGATCCTACGAGCAGTACTTC; CDR3: CASSPTPGQGSYEQYF
size: -; J: TRBJ1-6; V: TRBV6-5; D: TRBD1; DNA: TGTGCCAGCAGTTACTCCCCAGGGGGTAATTCACCCCTCCACTTT; CDR3: CASSYSPGGNSPLHF
size: few; J: TRBJ1-1; V: TRBV7-9; D: TRBD1; DNA: TGTGCCAGCAGCCGGGACAGAGAACGGGAAGCTTTCTTT; CDR3: CASSRDREREAFF
size: -; J: TRBJ2-7; V: TRBV6-6; D: -; DNA: TGTGCCACCGGGGGGGACAGGGACCCCTACGAGCAGTACTTC; CDR3: CATGGDRDPYEQYF
size: -; J: TRBJ2-7; V: TRBV19; D: -; DNA: TGTGCCAGTTCCTTTGGGGCGCCTAGCTCCTACGAGCAGTACTTC; CDR3: CASSFGAPSSYEQYF
size: -; J: TRBJ2-7; V: TRBV5-1; D: TRBD1; DNA: TGCGCCAGCAGCAGAGACAGGGCCATTCTCTCCTACGAGCAGTACTTC; CDR3: CASSRDRAILSYEQYF
size: -; J: TRBJ2-7; V: TRBV28; D: -; DNA: TGTGCCAGCGGACTGGCAGGCTGGCCCTACGAGCAGTACTTC; CDR3: CASGLAGWPYEQYF
size: -; J: TRBJ2-2; V: TRBV5-1; D: TRBD1; DNA: TGCGCCAGCAGCTTAGGGTTTGACAGGGGAGTCACCGGGGAGCTGTTTTTT; CDR3: CASSLGFDRGVTGELFF
size: -; J: TRBJ2-4; V: TRBV7-9; D: -; DNA: TGTTCCAGCAGCTTAACAGAGCTAGCCAAAAACATTCAGTACTTC; CDR3: CSSSLTELAKNIQYF
size: few; J: TRBJ1-4; V: TRBV6-5; D: -; DNA: TGTGCCAGCAGTTACCTCACCCGGGGGGCGCAGGAAAAACTGTTTTTT; CDR3: CASSYLTRGAQEKLFF
size: -; J: TRBJ1-1; V: TRBV5-1; D: TRBD1; DNA: TGCGCCAGCCAGCAATTACAGGGGTGGGGGACTGAAGCTTTCTTT; CDR3: CASQQLQGWGTEAFF
size: -; J: TRBJ1-1; V: TRBV10-3; D: -; DNA: TGTGCCACCAAGGGGGGAGGGGTGGGCACTGAAGCTTTCTTT; CDR3: CATKGGGVGTEAFF
size: -; J: TRBJ1-1; V: TRBV4-2; D: -; DNA: TGTGCCAGCAGCCAAGATCAAACGGGGGGTCCCACTGAAGCTTTCTTT; CDR3: CASSQDQTGGPTEAFF
size: -; J: TRBJ1-4; V: TRBV2; D: -; DNA: TGTGCCAGCGGAAGTTGGGACACTCTTGAAAAACTGTTTTTT; CDR3: CASGSWDTLEKLFF
size: -; J: TRBJ2-7; V: TRBV7-2; D: -; DNA: TGTGCCAGCAGCTATCTGGGGGGAGGAGACTACGAGCAGTACTTC; CDR3: CASSYLGGGDYEQYF
size: -; J: TRBJ2-3; V: TRBV7-9; D: -; DNA: TGTGCCAGCGGCGATAACAGGGATAATGGCACAGATACGCAGTATTTT; CDR3: CASGDNRDNGTDTQYF